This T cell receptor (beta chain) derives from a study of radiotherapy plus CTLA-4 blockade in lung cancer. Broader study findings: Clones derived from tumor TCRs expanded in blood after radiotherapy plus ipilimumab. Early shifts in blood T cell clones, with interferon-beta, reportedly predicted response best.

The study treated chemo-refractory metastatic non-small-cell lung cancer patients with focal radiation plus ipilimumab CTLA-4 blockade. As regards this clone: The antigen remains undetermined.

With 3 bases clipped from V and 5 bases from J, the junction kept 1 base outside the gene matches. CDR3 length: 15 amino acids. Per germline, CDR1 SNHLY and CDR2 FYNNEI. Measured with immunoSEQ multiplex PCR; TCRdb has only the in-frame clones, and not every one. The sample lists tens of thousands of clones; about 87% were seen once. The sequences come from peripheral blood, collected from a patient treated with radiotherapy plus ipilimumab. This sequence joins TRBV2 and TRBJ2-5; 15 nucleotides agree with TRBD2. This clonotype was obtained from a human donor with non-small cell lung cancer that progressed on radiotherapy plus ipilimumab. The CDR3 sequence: CASSDGTSGRETQYF. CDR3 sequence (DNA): TGTGCCAGCAGTGATGGGACTAGCGGGAGGGAGACCCAGTACTTC.